The 9 T cell receptor beta chains below come from one sample, sequenced in a study of cytotoxic CD8 clonotypes in ibrutinib-treated CLL. TCRdb's table, derived via immunoSEQ multiplex PCR, lists solely in-frame clones and lacks some. The sample lists around 50,000 clones, roughly three fifths seen once, with 20% in the top ten. The sample in question was PBMCs, obtained after 24 months of ibrutinib treatment. These receptors all stem from a human donor with chronic lymphocytic leukemia.

There are a few counts of this clone. V usage is TRBV6-6 and J usage is TRBJ1-1; D unresolved. The CDR3 is 15 residues long. Between the trimmed V and J ends, which lost 5 bases and 0 bases, there was a span of 13 bases. Germline assignment: CDR1 MNHNY and CDR2 SVGAGI (reference sequence). CDR3 residues: CASSTGSSMNTEAFF. CDR3 nucleotide sequence: TGTGCCAGCAGTACCGGTTCGAGCATGAACACTGAAGCTTTCTTT.

This clone was observed a few times. The chain combines TRBV2 with TRBJ1-2; 8 bases fit TRBD1. The CDR3 runs to 12 residues. Germline V gene sequence: CDR1 SNHLY, CDR2 FYNNEI. V lost 6 bases, J lost 7 bases, and 4 bases stayed unmatched. The CDR3, as DNA: TGTGCCAGCAGGCAGGGGGCGCGTGGCTACACCTTC. Protein sequence: CASRQGARGYTF.

The chain couples TRBV7-2 to TRBJ2-7; D is possibly TRBD1 (6 bases). Per the germline V gene, CDR1 is SGHTA and CDR2 is FQGNSA. This CDR3 is built from 14 residues. V lost 2 bases and J lost 0, with 8 bases in between. The CDR3 loop is CASSLSGASYEQYV. In DNA form, the CDR3 reads TGTGCCAGCAGCTTATCAGGGGCCTCCTACGAGCAGTACGTC.

V gene TRBV6-6 combines with J gene TRBJ2-1; D unclear. The length of the CDR3 is 10 residues. V dropped 4 bases and J dropped 10 bases, with 5 bases sitting between them. Germline CDR1 MNHNY, CDR2 SVGAGI (reference sequence). Written as DNA, the CDR3 is TGTGCCAGCAGTTCCGGCGAGCAGTTCTTC. It translates to CASSSGEQFF.

V is TRBV19 and J is TRBJ2-2; D may be TRBD1 (6 bases). Trimming pared 5 bases from V and 5 bases from J, leaving 9 bases between. Germline V lookup: CDR1 LNHDA, CDR2 SQIVND (reference sequence). The CDR3 consists of 13 residues. The CDR3 region is CASSYQGTGELFF. Written as DNA, the CDR3 is TGTGCCAGTAGTTACCAGGGGACCGGGGAGCTGTTTTTT. The full variable domain, its missing parts supplied by reference TRBV19 and TRBJ2-2, is DGGITQSPKYLFRKEGQNVTLSCEQNLNHDAMYWYRQDPGQGLRLIYYSQIVNDFQKGDIAEGYSVSREKKESFPLTVTSAQKNPTAFYLCASSYQGTGELFFGEGSRLTVL.

V is TRBV4-1 and J is TRBJ2-7; 7 bases map to TRBD2. The germline CDR1 and CDR2 sequences are MGHRA and YSYEKL. V lost 6 bases to trimming and J lost 3 bases; unmatched junction nucleotides: 11. The CDR3 spans 15 residues. The CDR3 region has the DNA TGCGCCAGCAGTCCCGGACTAGGTGAGATCTACGAGCAGTACTTC. Protein product: CASSPGLGEIYEQYF.

A single count supports this clone. This rearrangement joins TRBV5-6 to TRBJ1-2; 7 nucleotides match TRBD1. The V and J ends lost 2 bases and 4 bases, in that order; junction bases with no gene match: 5. This CDR3 is built from 14 residues. Germline assignment: CDR1 SGHDT and CDR2 YYEEEE. Here the CDR3 reads CASSLLDRFYGYTF. CDR3 nucleotides: TGTGCCAGCAGCTTATTGGACAGGTTCTATGGCTACACCTTC.

The gene calls are TRBV28 and TRBJ2-7; the D is unclear. V gave up 8 bases and J gave up 2 bases, with 13 bases separating them. This CDR3 spans 13 amino acids. In germline, CDR1 is MDHEN, CDR2 SYDVKM. The CDR3 coding sequence is TGTGCCAGCCAACCAGGTGTTACCTACGAGCAGTACTTC. This gives the protein CASQPGVTYEQYF.

The V call is TRBV20-1, the J call TRBJ1-2; unclear D gene. Trimming took 3 bases from V and 10 from J, leaving 6 bases between them. Germline V gene lookup returns CDR1 DFQATT and CDR2 SNEGSKA (reference sequence). The length of the CDR3 is 9 residues. Written as DNA, the CDR3 is TGCAGTGCTAGGATCGACTACACCTTC. Amino acids: CSARIDYTF.